This T cell receptor beta chain was found in a study of T cell repertoires in cytomegalovirus infection. Study-level findings and limits: HLA-C-restricted CMV clonotypes gave the most frequent clonotype in two of eight donors.

Trimming removed 3 bases from V and 2 bases from J, with 17 bases in between. The V gene's germline CDR1 is WSHSY and CDR2 SAAADI. CDR3 length: 16 residues. Remarks on this clonotype: Its antigen remains unknown.

From the reads, TCRdb called clonotypes with MiXCR, one entry per CDR3 protein. The sample holds about 330,000 distinct CDR3 sequences, 8% to 10% seen once. Sequencing used PBMCs. The rearrangement joins TRBV10-2 to TRBJ2-7; possible D gene TRBD2, 6 bases. This TCR came from a human donor in good health (CMV status not recorded). Some clones in this sample may be carry-over from other donors' samples. DNA of the CDR3: TGCGCCAGCAGTGACCCTTTAAGCGGGTCCCCCTACGAGCAGTACTTC. Protein sequence: CASSDPLSGSPYEQYF.